This T cell receptor beta chain was recorded in a study of post-analysis software for immune sequencing data. Study conclusions and caveats: TRBV5-6, TRBV5-1 and TRBV20-1 were among roughly 5 TRBV segments more frequent in patients than controls.

About this clonotype: Its target is not known.

Libraries were made from TCR beta cDNA, and they carried unique molecular identifiers. TCRdb analysed the PCR reads with MiXCR anew, one entry per CDR3 protein. Here the sample spans about 820,000 distinct CDR3 sequences, under 70% being singletons. V lost 1 base, J lost 3 bases, and 10 bases lay in between. This CDR3 is built from 15 residues. Germline-derived CDR1 and CDR2 are LNHNV and YYDKDF (reference sequence). The material sequenced was blood. This sequence was found in a girl aged 5 to 17 with multiple sclerosis. This chain uses TRBV15 with TRBJ2-1; D is tentatively TRBD1 or TRBD2 (7 bases each). For the CDR3, the DNA is TGTGCCACCAGCAGAGCAGGGGGGGGCTACAATGAGCAGTTCTTC. It is translated as CATSRAGGGYNEQFF.